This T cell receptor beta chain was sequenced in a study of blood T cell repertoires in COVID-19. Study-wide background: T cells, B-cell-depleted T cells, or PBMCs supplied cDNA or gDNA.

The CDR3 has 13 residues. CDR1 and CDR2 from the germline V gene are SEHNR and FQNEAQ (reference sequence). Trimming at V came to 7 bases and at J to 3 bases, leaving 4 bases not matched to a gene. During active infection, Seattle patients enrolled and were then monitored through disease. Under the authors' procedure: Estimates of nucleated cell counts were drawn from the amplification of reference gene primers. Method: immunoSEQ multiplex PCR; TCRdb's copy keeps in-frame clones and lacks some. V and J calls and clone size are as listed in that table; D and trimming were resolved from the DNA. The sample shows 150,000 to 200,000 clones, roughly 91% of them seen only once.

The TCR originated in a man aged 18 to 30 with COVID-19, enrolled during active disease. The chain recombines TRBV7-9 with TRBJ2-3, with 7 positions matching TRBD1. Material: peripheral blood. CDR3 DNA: TGTGCCAGCACACAGGGGTGGACAGATACGCAGTATTTT. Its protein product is CASTQGWTDTQYF.